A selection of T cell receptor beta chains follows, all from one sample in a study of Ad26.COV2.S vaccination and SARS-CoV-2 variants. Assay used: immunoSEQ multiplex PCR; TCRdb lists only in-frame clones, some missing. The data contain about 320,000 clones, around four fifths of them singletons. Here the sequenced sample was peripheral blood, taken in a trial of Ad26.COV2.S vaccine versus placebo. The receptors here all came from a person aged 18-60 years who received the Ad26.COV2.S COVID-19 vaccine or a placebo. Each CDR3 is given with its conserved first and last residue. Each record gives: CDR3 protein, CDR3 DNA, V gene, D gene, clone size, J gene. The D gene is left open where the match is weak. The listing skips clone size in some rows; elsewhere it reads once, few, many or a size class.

CDR3aa: CASSIEEGTNYGYTF
CDR3nt: TGTGCCAGTAGTATAGAGGAGGGGACAAACTATGGCTACACCTTC
v_gene: TRBV19
d_gene: -
abundance: -
j_gene: TRBJ1-2

CDR3aa: CASSRTTSLWETQYF
CDR3nt: TGTGCCAGCAGCCGCACGACTAGCCTCTGGGAGACCCAGTACTTC
v_gene: TRBV7-2
d_gene: TRBD2
abundance: -
j_gene: TRBJ2-5

CDR3aa: CASSNGLNAQYGYTF
CDR3nt: TGCGCCAGCAGTAACGGACTGAACGCCCAATATGGCTACACCTTC
v_gene: TRBV5-1
d_gene: -
abundance: -
j_gene: TRBJ1-2

CDR3aa: CASSAHGTGNEKLFF
CDR3nt: TGTGCCAGCAGTGCCCACGGGACAGGGAATGAAAAACTGTTTTTT
v_gene: TRBV28
d_gene: TRBD1
abundance: -
j_gene: TRBJ1-4

CDR3aa: CAISKGLAGSQETQYF
CDR3nt: TGTGCCATCAGTAAAGGACTAGCGGGGAGCCAAGAGACCCAGTACTTC
v_gene: TRBV10-3
d_gene: TRBD2
abundance: -
j_gene: TRBJ2-5

CDR3aa: CATSRDSGLNTEAFF
CDR3nt: TGTGCCACCAGCAGAGATTCGGGCTTGAACACTGAAGCTTTCTTT
v_gene: TRBV15
d_gene: -
abundance: -
j_gene: TRBJ1-1

CDR3aa: CASSDRTPGANVLTF
CDR3nt: TGTGCCAGTAGTGACAGAACTCCTGGGGCCAACGTCCTGACTTTC
v_gene: TRBV19
d_gene: -
abundance: few
j_gene: TRBJ2-6

CDR3aa: CASSIRRAYTGELFF
CDR3nt: TGTGCCAGTAGTATCAGAAGGGCTTATACCGGGGAGCTGTTTTTT
v_gene: TRBV19
d_gene: -
abundance: -
j_gene: TRBJ2-2

CDR3aa: CASSPSGRLVSTDTQYF
CDR3nt: TGTGCCAGCAGCCCGTCGGGGAGATTGGTGAGCACAGATACGCAGTATTTT
v_gene: TRBV7-3
d_gene: -
abundance: -
j_gene: TRBJ2-3

CDR3aa: CASSLGGGLNTGELFF
CDR3nt: TGTGCCAGCAGCTTGGGAGGGGGCCTTAACACCGGGGAGCTGTTTTTT
v_gene: TRBV5-4
d_gene: TRBD1
abundance: -
j_gene: TRBJ2-2

CDR3aa: CASSIPGSNQPQHF
CDR3nt: TGTGCCAGCAGCATCCCAGGTAGCAATCAGCCCCAGCATTTT
v_gene: TRBV9
d_gene: -
abundance: once
j_gene: TRBJ1-5

CDR3aa: CASRLRLDRGEVQYF
CDR3nt: TGCGCCAGCAGGTTGAGACTAGACAGGGGGGAAGTGCAGTACTTC
v_gene: TRBV5-1
d_gene: TRBD1
abundance: -
j_gene: TRBJ2-7

CDR3aa: CASSPGQAPYGYTF
CDR3nt: TGCGCCAGCAGCCCGGGACAGGCGCCTTATGGCTACACCTTC
v_gene: TRBV5-1
d_gene: TRBD1
abundance: few
j_gene: TRBJ1-2

CDR3aa: CASSGTHINCSDYEQYF
CDR3nt: TGTGCCAGCAGCGGAACGCACATTAATTGTAGCGATTACGAGCAGTACTTC
v_gene: TRBV21-1
d_gene: -
abundance: -
j_gene: TRBJ2-7

CDR3aa: CASSYLGTEAFF
CDR3nt: TGTGCCAGCAGTTACCTGGGGACCGAAGCTTTCTTT
v_gene: TRBV6-6
d_gene: -
abundance: -
j_gene: TRBJ1-1

CDR3aa: CASSYPVGSGANVLTF
CDR3nt: TGTGCCAGCAGTTACCCAGTGGGATCTGGGGCCAACGTCCTGACTTTC
v_gene: TRBV6-6
d_gene: -
abundance: -
j_gene: TRBJ2-6

CDR3aa: CASSYGGTTDTQYF
CDR3nt: TGTGCCAGCAGCTACGGTGGTACCACAGATACGCAGTATTTT
v_gene: TRBV9
d_gene: -
abundance: -
j_gene: TRBJ2-3

CDR3aa: CATSRVGSNQPQHF
CDR3nt: TGTGCCACCAGCAGAGTGGGAAGCAATCAGCCCCAGCATTTT
v_gene: TRBV15
d_gene: -
abundance: -
j_gene: TRBJ1-5

CDR3aa: CASRSTTGQGGRGYTF
CDR3nt: TGTGCCAGCCGTTCAACGACAGGGCAAGGGGGCCGTGGCTACACCTTC
v_gene: TRBV5-5
d_gene: TRBD1
abundance: -
j_gene: TRBJ1-2

CDR3aa: CASSVGLGTYNEQFF
CDR3nt: TGTGCCAGCAGCGTGGGCTTGGGCACTTACAATGAGCAGTTCTTC
v_gene: TRBV9
d_gene: -
abundance: -
j_gene: TRBJ2-1

CDR3aa: CASSVEETQYF
CDR3nt: TGTGCCAGCAGCGTAGAGGAGACCCAGTACTTC
v_gene: TRBV9
d_gene: -
abundance: -
j_gene: TRBJ2-5

CDR3aa: CASSVAGQGGYEQYF
CDR3nt: TGTGCCAGCAGCGTAGCGGGGCAGGGAGGTTACGAGCAGTACTTC
v_gene: TRBV9
d_gene: -
abundance: once
j_gene: TRBJ2-7

CDR3aa: CASSFSTGGGRYGYTF
CDR3nt: TGTGCCAGCAGTTTTTCTACAGGGGGCGGGCGGTATGGCTACACCTTC
v_gene: TRBV27
d_gene: TRBD1
abundance: -
j_gene: TRBJ1-2

CDR3aa: CASSYSNKGEQYF
CDR3nt: TGTGCCAGCAGTTACTCGAATAAGGGCGAGCAGTACTTC
v_gene: TRBV6-5
d_gene: -
abundance: -
j_gene: TRBJ2-7

CDR3aa: CARSSLMPTGIYGYTF
CDR3nt: TGTGCCAGAAGCTCCCTTATGCCAACAGGGATCTATGGCTACACCTTC
v_gene: TRBV5-3
d_gene: -
abundance: -
j_gene: TRBJ1-2

CDR3aa: CASSPTQTGTLYEQYF
CDR3nt: TGTGCCAGCAGCCCAACCCAGACAGGGACTCTTTACGAGCAGTACTTC
v_gene: TRBV11-3
d_gene: -
abundance: -
j_gene: TRBJ2-7

CDR3aa: CASSIVGTANYGYTF
CDR3nt: TGTGCCAGTAGTATAGTTGGGACAGCAAACTATGGCTACACCTTC
v_gene: TRBV19
d_gene: TRBD1
abundance: -
j_gene: TRBJ1-2

CDR3aa: CASSLWGNGMNTEAFF
CDR3nt: TGTGCCAGCAGCTTATGGGGGAATGGTATGAACACTGAAGCTTTCTTT
v_gene: TRBV7-2
d_gene: -
abundance: once
j_gene: TRBJ1-1

CDR3aa: CASSLAERTEAFF
CDR3nt: TGTGCCAGCAGCTTAGCGGAGAGGACTGAAGCTTTCTTT
v_gene: TRBV7-9
d_gene: -
abundance: -
j_gene: TRBJ1-1

CDR3aa: CASSMSGAPRTQYF
CDR3nt: TGTGCCAGTAGTATGAGCGGGGCCCCCCGTACGCAGTATTTT
v_gene: TRBV19
d_gene: TRBD2
abundance: -
j_gene: TRBJ2-3

CDR3aa: CASSFLGGLNYEQYF
CDR3nt: TGTGCCAGCAGTTTTTTGGGAGGATTAAACTACGAGCAGTACTTC
v_gene: TRBV28
d_gene: -
abundance: -
j_gene: TRBJ2-7

CDR3aa: CASSWTSRGYTEAFF
CDR3nt: TGTGCCAGCAGTTGGACCTCCCGGGGATACACTGAAGCTTTCTTT
v_gene: TRBV28
d_gene: -
abundance: -
j_gene: TRBJ1-1

CDR3aa: CAWSPRLTGELFF
CDR3nt: TGTGCCTGGAGCCCCCGACTCACCGGGGAGCTGTTTTTT
v_gene: TRBV30
d_gene: -
abundance: -
j_gene: TRBJ2-2

CDR3aa: CASSDTERAYEQYF
CDR3nt: TGTGCCAGCAGTGATACTGAAAGAGCCTACGAGCAGTACTTC
v_gene: TRBV6-1
d_gene: -
abundance: few
j_gene: TRBJ2-7

CDR3aa: CAWSGWGIPADTQYF
CDR3nt: TGTGCCTGGAGTGGGTGGGGGATCCCCGCAGATACGCAGTATTTT
v_gene: TRBV30
d_gene: -
abundance: -
j_gene: TRBJ2-3

CDR3aa: CASSLLVPGGTNEKLFF
CDR3nt: TGTGCCAGCAGTTTATTAGTCCCGGGAGGGACTAATGAAAAACTGTTTTTT
v_gene: TRBV28
d_gene: -
abundance: few
j_gene: TRBJ1-4

CDR3aa: CAWTAGEKLFF
CDR3nt: TGTGCCTGGACAGCCGGTGAAAAACTGTTTTTT
v_gene: TRBV30
d_gene: -
abundance: once
j_gene: TRBJ1-4

CDR3aa: CASRLMGLGGYNEQFF
CDR3nt: TGTGCAAGTCGCCTAATGGGATTGGGGGGCTACAATGAGCAGTTCTTC
v_gene: TRBV12-2
d_gene: -
abundance: -
j_gene: TRBJ2-1

CDR3aa: CASSVLAGYEQYF
CDR3nt: TGTGCCAGCAGCGTGCTAGCGGGGTACGAGCAGTACTTC
v_gene: TRBV9
d_gene: TRBD2
abundance: -
j_gene: TRBJ2-7

CDR3aa: CATSGEINYGYTF
CDR3nt: TGTGCCACTTCAGGAGAAATTAACTATGGCTACACCTTC
v_gene: TRBV19
d_gene: -
abundance: -
j_gene: TRBJ1-2

CDR3aa: CASRPAGTYNEQFF
CDR3nt: TGTGCCAGTAGACCAGCGGGGACTTACAATGAGCAGTTCTTC
v_gene: TRBV19
d_gene: TRBD2
abundance: -
j_gene: TRBJ2-1

CDR3aa: CASSGSGQNYGYTF
CDR3nt: TGTGCCAGCAGTGGCTCGGGACAGAACTATGGCTACACCTTC
v_gene: TRBV27
d_gene: TRBD1
abundance: -
j_gene: TRBJ1-2

CDR3aa: CASTLGVGSSPLHF
CDR3nt: TGTGCCAGCACCCTAGGGGTTGGAAGTTCACCCCTCCACTTT
v_gene: TRBV7-2
d_gene: -
abundance: -
j_gene: TRBJ1-6

CDR3aa: CASSPGNSGNTIYF
CDR3nt: TGTGCCAGCAGCCCCGGGAACTCTGGAAACACCATATATTTT
v_gene: TRBV7-2
d_gene: -
abundance: -
j_gene: TRBJ1-3

CDR3aa: CASREGTVSYNEQFF
CDR3nt: TGTGCCAGCAGAGAAGGGACAGTCTCCTACAATGAGCAGTTCTTC
v_gene: TRBV28
d_gene: TRBD1
abundance: -
j_gene: TRBJ2-1

CDR3aa: CASSSPLVGLAGGAGELFF
CDR3nt: TGTGCCAGCAGCTCCCCCCTTGTCGGGCTAGCGGGGGGGGCCGGGGAGCTGTTTTTT
v_gene: TRBV5-6
d_gene: TRBD2
abundance: -
j_gene: TRBJ2-2

CDR3aa: CASSEKEGNYGYTF
CDR3nt: TGTGCCAGCAGTGAAAAGGAGGGTAACTATGGCTACACCTTC
v_gene: TRBV6-1
d_gene: -
abundance: -
j_gene: TRBJ1-2

CDR3aa: CASSQDALGIYEQYF
CDR3nt: TGTGCCAGCAGCCAAGATGCCCTGGGGATCTACGAGCAGTACTTC
v_gene: TRBV3-1/TRBV3-2
d_gene: -
abundance: -
j_gene: TRBJ2-7

CDR3aa: CAISVNYGYTF
CDR3nt: TGTGCCATCAGTGTTAACTATGGCTACACCTTC
v_gene: TRBV10-3
d_gene: -
abundance: -
j_gene: TRBJ1-2

CDR3aa: CASSSYRGIEEAFF
CDR3nt: TGTGCCAGCAGCTCGTACCGTGGGATTGAGGAAGCTTTCTTT
v_gene: TRBV5-4
d_gene: -
abundance: -
j_gene: TRBJ1-1

CDR3aa: CASNQQGWSDTQYF
CDR3nt: TGTGCCAGCAATCAACAGGGCTGGTCAGATACGCAGTATTTT
v_gene: TRBV27
d_gene: -
abundance: -
j_gene: TRBJ2-3

CDR3aa: CASSHHRGENTEAFF
CDR3nt: TGTGCCAGCAGCCATCACAGGGGGGAGAACACTGAAGCTTTCTTT
v_gene: TRBV3-1/TRBV3-2
d_gene: TRBD1
abundance: -
j_gene: TRBJ1-1

CDR3aa: CASSRDRGWDTEAFF
CDR3nt: TGCGCCAGCAGCCGGGACAGGGGGTGGGACACTGAAGCTTTCTTT
v_gene: TRBV4-1
d_gene: TRBD1
abundance: -
j_gene: TRBJ1-1

CDR3aa: CASSSPAGETQYF
CDR3nt: TGTGCCAGCAGCTCTCCGGCAGGAGAGACCCAGTACTTC
v_gene: TRBV5-5
d_gene: -
abundance: -
j_gene: TRBJ2-5